The table lists the clone carrying this T cell receptor (beta chain) with a few counts. Antigen: not known. A J-beta primer mix and a sample-barcoded 5' primer were used in a second PCR of roughly 6 to 12 cycles. One entry per CDR3 protein results from TCRdb running MiXCR on the 5' RACE reads. The sample yields under 1 million distinct CDR3 sequences, 44% seen once. The data derive from a study of blood T cells in healthy people across ages. Study-level results: Unsorted PBMCs blocked a conclusive comparison of naive and antigen-experienced cells.

In germline, CDR1 is SGDLS, CDR2 YYNGEE. Losses at the gene ends were 0 bases for V and 5 bases for J; bases not matched to a gene: 7. The CDR3 covers 16 residues. Sequencing was performed on blood. V and J are TRBV9 and TRBJ2-1; 8 bases match TRBD2. The origin of this receptor is a man in his fifties or sixties in good health. CDR3 nucleotides: TGTGCCAGCAGCGTAGCGAAAGCGGGGGCCCACAATGAGCAGTTCTTC. Residues: CASSVAKAGAHNEQFF.